These T cell receptor beta chains were read from a single sample in a study of T cell responses to AZD1222 COVID-19 vaccine. Assay: immunoSEQ multiplex PCR; the TCRdb copy retains only in-frame clones and omits some. The sample consists of 150,000 to 200,000 clones, roughly 94% of them appearing once. The sequencing used peripheral blood, collected on day 0 of AZD1222 vaccination. These receptors all stem from an adult in good health. The CDR3 runs from the conserved cysteine through the conserved F or W. The order of the fields is V gene, D gene, J gene, clone size, CDR3 protein, CDR3 DNA. A D gene is named only where the DNA matches it firmly. Only some rows state a clone size, as once, few, many or a class for expanded clones.

V gene: TRBV2
D gene: -
J gene: TRBJ2-5
clone size: -
CDR3 protein: CASTVSETQYF
CDR3 DNA: TGTGCCAGCACTGTTAGTGAGACCCAGTACTTC

V gene: TRBV10-3
D gene: -
J gene: TRBJ1-2
clone size: -
CDR3 protein: CAIKREDYGYTF
CDR3 DNA: TGTGCCATCAAACGGGAAGACTATGGCTACACCTTC

V gene: TRBV19
D gene: TRBD1
J gene: TRBJ2-7
clone size: -
CDR3 protein: CASSPTGQGYEQYF
CDR3 DNA: TGTGCCAGTAGCCCCACGGGACAGGGGTACGAGCAGTACTTC

V gene: TRBV29-1
D gene: -
J gene: TRBJ1-1
clone size: -
CDR3 protein: CSVGTGSNTEAFF
CDR3 DNA: TGCAGCGTAGGTACAGGGTCGAACACTGAAGCTTTCTTT

V gene: TRBV20-1
D gene: TRBD2
J gene: TRBJ2-1
clone size: -
CDR3 protein: CSASRLAGYNEQFF
CDR3 DNA: TGCAGTGCTAGTAGGCTAGCGGGATACAATGAGCAGTTCTTC

V gene: TRBV3-1/TRBV3-2
D gene: -
J gene: TRBJ1-1
clone size: -
CDR3 protein: CASSLTAWDGNSEAFF
CDR3 DNA: TGTGCCAGCAGCCTTACGGCTTGGGACGGGAACTCTGAAGCTTTCTTT

V gene: TRBV4-2
D gene: TRBD1
J gene: TRBJ1-2
clone size: once
CDR3 protein: CASSGQGKDGYTF
CDR3 DNA: TGTGCCAGCAGCGGACAGGGGAAGGATGGCTACACCTTC

V gene: TRBV10-1
D gene: TRBD1
J gene: TRBJ2-1
clone size: -
CDR3 protein: CASSESTRGKFF
CDR3 DNA: TGCGCCAGCAGTGAGTCAACCAGGGGGAAATTCTTC

V gene: TRBV12-3/TRBV12-4
D gene: -
J gene: TRBJ1-2
clone size: -
CDR3 protein: CATRAGLNYGYTF
CDR3 DNA: TGTGCCACCAGGGCAGGGTTGAACTATGGCTACACCTTC

V gene: TRBV10-3
D gene: TRBD2
J gene: TRBJ2-1
clone size: -
CDR3 protein: CAISPGSSGLAGGGEQFF
CDR3 DNA: TGTGCCATTAGTCCGGGTTCGAGTGGGCTAGCGGGAGGAGGTGAGCAGTTCTTC

V gene: TRBV9
D gene: -
J gene: TRBJ2-1
clone size: -
CDR3 protein: CASSVATGDNEQFF
CDR3 DNA: TGTGCCAGCAGCGTAGCTACGGGGGACAATGAGCAGTTCTTC

V gene: TRBV12-3/TRBV12-4
D gene: -
J gene: TRBJ1-1
clone size: -
CDR3 protein: CASSTQGYTEAFF
CDR3 DNA: TGTGCCAGCAGTACACAGGGATATACTGAAGCTTTCTTT

V gene: TRBV5-1
D gene: -
J gene: TRBJ2-1
clone size: once
CDR3 protein: CASSRTMTAQDEQFF
CDR3 DNA: TGCGCCAGCAGCCGTACAATGACAGCTCAGGATGAGCAGTTCTTC

V gene: TRBV5-4
D gene: TRBD2
J gene: TRBJ2-2
clone size: -
CDR3 protein: CASSFPLAGVPGELFF
CDR3 DNA: TGTGCCAGCAGCTTCCCATTAGCGGGAGTGCCCGGGGAGCTGTTTTTT

V gene: TRBV3-1/TRBV3-2
D gene: -
J gene: TRBJ2-7
clone size: -
CDR3 protein: CASSPPRFSYEQYF
CDR3 DNA: TGTGCCAGCAGCCCCCCACGGTTCTCCTACGAGCAGTACTTC